Below, 14 T cell receptor beta chains from the same sample are listed, as sequenced in a study of PD-1 blockade in mismatch repair-deficient tumors (dated 2017 in TCRdb). Libraries were prepared through the immunoSEQ multiplex PCR assay. TCRdb holds this immuneACCESS table with in-frame rearrangements only. Some clones are missing; in checked studies, unresolved V genes explain under half, and the rest has no known cause. The sample table contains around 38,000 clones; only one count was recorded for roughly 77% of them. About 23% of the sample belongs to the ten largest clones. The sample was peripheral blood, taken 4 weeks after starting pembrolizumab. The receptors stem from an adult with mismatch repair-deficient cancer.

This chain joins TRBV6-5 and TRBJ1-2, with D hard to call. V was shortened by 7 bases and J by 7 bases, with 16 bases between the two germline ends. The CDR3 consists of 13 residues. Germline lookup yields CDR1 MNHEY and CDR2 SVGAGI. CDR3 in DNA: TGTGCCAGCACCTCCCCCCCCGGCGGTGGCTACACCTTC. This encodes CASTSPPGGGYTF.

V is TRBV30 and J is TRBJ2-1, with 9 bases that match TRBD2. Trimming removed 8 bases from V and 4 bases from J; junction bases left unmatched: 6. CDR3 length equals 13 residues. From germline, CDR1 is GTSNPN and CDR2 SVGIG (reference sequence). CDR3 bases: TGTGCCCATTCTAGCGGGATTTACAATGAGCAGTTCTTC. Amino acid sequence: CAHSSGIYNEQFF.

The chain recombines TRBV5-1 with TRBJ1-2; a weak D match, TRBD1 (6 bases). The CDR3 extends over 19 amino acids. CDR1 is SGHRS and CDR2 is YFSETQ in the germline V gene. Trimming removed 1 base from V and 8 bases from J, with 30 bases in between. The CDR3: CASSLLLPYSGTTPAGYTF. The CDR3 DNA reads as TGCGCCAGCAGCTTGCTACTCCCTTACTCCGGGACAACCCCGGCCGGCTACACCTTC.

CDR3 in DNA: TGCGCCAGCAGCCAAGAGTTGGGGCAGGGGATGGGTGGCTACACCTTC. Amino acid sequence: CASSQELGQGMGGYTF. The rearrangement links TRBV4-3 to TRBJ1-2; possible D gene TRBD1, 6 bases. V lost 0 bases and J lost 7, with 18 bases in between. Germline V gene data show CDR1 as LGHNA and CDR2 as YSLEER. The CDR3 totals 16 residues.

The chain has TRBV7-9 and TRBJ2-5; a possible D gene is TRBD2 (6 bases). The CDR3 is 14 residues long. Trimming left V 4 bases short and J 2 bases short, with 11 bases between. Germline values: CDR1 SEHNR, CDR2 FQNEAQ (reference sequence). CDR3 nucleotides: TGTGCCAGCAGCTCTTCCGGGAGTCAAGAGACCCAGTACTTC. Translating gives CASSSSGSQETQYF.

The chain carries TRBV5-4 and TRBJ2-5; D is unclear. V lost 4 bases, J lost 1 base, and 14 bases lay in between. In germline, CDR1 is SGHNT, CDR2 YYREEE (reference sequence). CDR3 size: 15 residues. CDR3 in amino acids: CASSARTSTQETQYF. CDR3 nucleotides: TGTGCCAGCAGCGCCCGTACTTCTACCCAAGAGACCCAGTACTTC.

This rearrangement joins TRBV6-4 to TRBJ2-2; 10 bases match TRBD1. The germline gives CDR1 MRHNA, CDR2 SNTAGT. The CDR3 is 14 residues long. V was clipped by 2 bases and J by 6 bases; unmatched bases: 0. CDR3 protein: CASSDGTGAGELFF. DNA of the CDR3: TGTGCCAGCAGTGACGGGACAGGGGCCGGGGAGCTGTTTTTT.

The V and J genes are TRBV4-3 and TRBJ2-2, with TRBD2 as a possible D gene (5 bases). V was clipped by 1 base and J by 3 bases, with 18 bases between them. Germline V CDR1 and CDR2: LGHNA, YSLEER. The CDR3 consists of 18 residues. CDR3 bases: TGCGCCAGCAGCCAAGGAGGGTTCAGGCGGACGGACACCGGGGAGCTGTTTTTT. It yields the protein CASSQGGFRRTDTGELFF.

V gene TRBV7-2 combines with J gene TRBJ2-1; the D is unclear. The CDR3 runs to 13 residues. The germline V gene encodes CDR1 SGHTA and CDR2 FQGNSA. Trimming removed 8 bases from V and 11 bases from J, with 19 bases in between. CDR3 amino acids: CASGTGPLGQQFF. CDR3 nucleotide sequence: TGTGCCAGCGGAACCGGGCCCCTCGGACAGCAGTTCTTC.

In this sample, this clone turned up a few times. The J gene is TRBJ2-7, the V gene TRBV27; 7 nucleotides line up with TRBD2. Losses at the gene ends were 7 bases for V and 5 bases for J; bases not matched to a gene: 14. CDR1 and CDR2 from the germline V gene are MNHEY and SMNVEV (reference sequence). The CDR3 runs 15 residues. CDR3 in DNA: TGTGCCAGCAACTCGGTTGGTGGGAGGGCTGACGAGCAGTACTTC. Its translation is CASNSVGGRADEQYF.

This clone has more than one count but fewer than ten. J is TRBJ2-7 and V is TRBV30, with D possibly TRBD1 on 6 matching bases. Germline CDR1 reads GTSNPN; CDR2 reads SVGIG (reference sequence). This CDR3 contains 12 residues. Trimming removed 5 bases at V and 0 bases at J, with 8 bases between. The DNA for the CDR3 is TGTGCCTGGGACAGGAGCTCCTACGAGCAGTACTTC. Translating it yields CAWDRSSYEQYF.

This clone has just a few counts. V and J are TRBV12-5 and TRBJ1-2; D is possibly TRBD1 (5 bases). The CDR3 sequence is 12 residues long. Deletions cut 4 bases from V and 9 bases from J, with 12 bases between. CDR1 LGHNT and CDR2 FRNRAP come from the germline V gene. The CDR3 DNA follows: TGTGCTAGTGGTTCACAGGTAGACCGCTACACCTTC. This codes for CASGSQVDRYTF.

The chain combines TRBV6-5 with TRBJ1-2; D perhaps matches TRBD1 (5 bases). Germline loops: CDR1 MNHEY, CDR2 SVGAGI. The CDR3 is 15 residues long. Trimming cost V 2 bases and J 0 bases, with 10 bases left between them. CDR3 DNA sequence: TGTGCCAGCAGTTACAAAGGGGTGGCTAACTATGGCTACACCTTC. Its translation is CASSYKGVANYGYTF.

The chain joins TRBV18 to TRBJ1-1; D gene uncertain. Germline CDR1 reads KGHSH; CDR2 reads LQKENI. Trimming took off 3 bases at V and 3 bases at J, with 5 bases between the two ends. This CDR3 region has 12 residues. This chain's CDR3 is CASSPGDTEAFF. DNA of the CDR3: TGTGCCAGCTCACCTGGGGACACTGAAGCTTTCTTT.